The clone carrying this TCR beta chain was detected a few times. Its antigen is unidentified. From germline, CDR1 is DFQATT and CDR2 SNEGSKA (reference sequence). Trimming cost V 5 bases and J 3 bases; bases outside gene matches: 7. The CDR3 is made up of 15 amino acids. The source of the sample is a study of T cells after yellow fever vaccination. TCRdb redid the calling of the 5' RACE reads with MiXCR, one entry per CDR3 protein. The repertoire includes a few hundred thousand distinct CDR3 sequences, roughly 4% of them detected once, and 20% to 25% sits in the top ten. Study-wide results and limits: Within FACS-sorted repertoires, abundant clonotypes contaminating from the bulk population could be present. A limited proportion of clonotypes was detected within both the CD4 and CD8 compartments.

The sequence was collected from a man between 18 and 29 years old who received the YFV17D yellow fever vaccine. This specimen consisted of PBMCs, obtained 5 days after the yellow fever booster vaccination. This chain links TRBV20-1 with TRBJ2-1, with 10 bases fitting TRBD2. The CDR3 reads CSAPGLAAHYNEQFF. The CDR3, as DNA: TGCAGTGCTCCTGGACTAGCGGCACACTACAATGAGCAGTTCTTC.